This TCR beta chain was recovered during a study of CD8+ T cells in alopecia areata (dated by TCRdb to the late 2010s). Looking at the study overall: Treated patients were enrolled in an open-label pilot trial of oral tofacitinib at 5 to 10 mg twice daily for moderate-to-severe alopecia areata. Patients stayed on tofacitinib for 6 to 18 months and then had 6 months of follow-up off drug so that delayed response and recurrence could be assessed. The SALT score, which quantifies the percentage of affected scalp surface area, was used to measure disease severity in treated patients. High-throughput TCRbeta sequencing was used to examine T cell clonal expansion in alopecia areata in both the C3H/HeJ mouse model and human patients. On the human side, TCRbeta sequencing was run on scalp tissue and on sorted CD4+ and CD8+ peripheral blood T cells from healthy controls and from alopecia areata patients with either patchy or totalis/universalis disease. Biopsies were taken from tofacitinib-treated patients at baseline and again at 4 and 24 weeks into treatment, and several of those patients also had a later scalp biopsy. Scalp clonality was compared across normal scalp (n=4), patchy alopecia areata scalp (n=8), and alopecia totalis/universalis scalp (n=8). RNA was extracted with the PAXgene miRNA kit for fixed scalp, the miRNeasy kit for PBMCs, and the RNeasy kit for mouse skin. Amplification of TCRbeta CDR3 regions was done by immunoSEQ multiplex PCR using 35 Vbeta forward primers and 13 Jbeta reverse primers.

The junction carries 7 bases between V and J, which are trimmed by 5 bases and 5 bases respectively. The germline V gene gives CDR1 as SGHNT and CDR2 as YENEEA. From cysteine to phenylalanine, the CDR3 is 12 amino acids long. CDR3 DNA is the only sequence kept; it has 36 bases, read in frame from the first base. The sample's time point, from its label and the paper: roughly 24 weeks on oral tofacitinib. The treatment or condition tag for this specimen amounts to: oral pan-JAK inhibitor, 5-10 mg twice daily. From alopecia areata patients, peripheral blood was collected along with lesional scalp punch biopsies. After PBMCs were isolated by density centrifugation and stained for CD3, CD4 and CD8, a FACSAria was used to sort CD4+ and CD8+ T cells. The library came from the immunoSEQ multiplex PCR assay. RNA was extracted from all samples and reverse transcribed into cDNA, which served as template for TCR sequencing. First-strand cDNA was synthesized with SuperScript III using a 2:1 mix of oligo-dT and random hexamers. A synthetic immune receptor repertoire was used to measure amplification bias, and any remaining bias was corrected computationally. The authors' pipeline ran thus. After raw reads were preprocessed to remove errors, the CDR3 was defined following IMGT conventions as running from the conserved cysteine to phenylalanine. Clonality was computed by normalizing Shannon entropy by log2 of the number of productive unique TCRs and subtracting the result from 1. Whether scalp clones were CD4 or CD8 was inferred by matching scalp TCRbeta sequences against CD4 and CD8 repertoires sorted from blood. In TCRdb, the immuneACCESS table is reduced to in-frame sequences with V and J assigned. These tables do not hold every clone; where another copy was compared, an unresolved V gene accounts for under half, and the others remain unexplained. That table is the source of V, J and clone size, and D and trimming were worked out from the DNA. For this sample there are around 200,000 clones; about three fifths appear just once. Of the sample, around 12% falls within the top ten clones.

In its sample, this clone was seen many times. Its specific antigen is unknown. It has no much larger one-base neighbor in the sample; base qualities were not kept. Study-wide conclusions, independent of this receptor: Because the treated cohort was small and had just a single nonresponder, larger studies are needed to establish links between baseline CD8+ expansion and response. Many expanded lesional clones were found to persist in scalp and blood during tofacitinib treatment, and relapse after treatment cessation may be partly explained by this persistence. Lesional scalp, especially in alopecia totalis/universalis, showed higher clonality and more expanded CD8+ clones than normal scalp, suggesting antigenic drive. Scalp clonality and the number of expanded CD8+ clones among the top 100 scalp clones were significantly decreased by tofacitinib. Scalp TCR repertoire analysis is complicated because resident alphabeta T cells in normal human skin are also sequenced, whereas mouse skin is dominated by gammadelta T cells. Shared TCR sequences between patients were less evident than in mice, which may be partly attributable to HLA diversity in the patient population.

The receptor was isolated from a human donor with alopecia areata. The sequence is built from TRBV11-3 and TRBJ2-1; no D segment can be confidently identified. The material sequenced was CD8+ T cells sorted from blood, taken at week 24, from a patient treated with tofacitinib. CDR3 reads: CASSTWNNEQFF. The nucleotide sequence is given as TGTGCCAGCAGCACCTGGAACAATGAGCAGTTCTTC.